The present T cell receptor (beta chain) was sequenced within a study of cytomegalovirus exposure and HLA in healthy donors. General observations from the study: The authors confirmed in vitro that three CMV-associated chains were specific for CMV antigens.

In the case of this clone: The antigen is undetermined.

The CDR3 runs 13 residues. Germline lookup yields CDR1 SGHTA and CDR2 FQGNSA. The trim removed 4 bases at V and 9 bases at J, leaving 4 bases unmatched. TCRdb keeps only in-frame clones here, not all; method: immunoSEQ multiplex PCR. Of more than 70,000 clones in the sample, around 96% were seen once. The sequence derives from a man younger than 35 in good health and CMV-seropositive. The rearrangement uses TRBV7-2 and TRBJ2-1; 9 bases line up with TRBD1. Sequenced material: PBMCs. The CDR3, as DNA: TGTGCCAGCAGCTGGACAGGGGAGGGTGAGCAGTTCTTC. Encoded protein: CASSWTGEGEQFF.